This T cell receptor beta chain comes out of a study of T-cell reconstitution after alpha-beta-depleted transplantation in children. Broader study findings: The authors attributed T-cell counts and diversity one year after transplant mostly to newly produced T cells. High day-60 TCRbeta diversity in some patients came from surviving recipient T cells and thymic progenitors.

A note on this clonotype: Its antigen is unidentified.

Trimming left V 0 bases short and J 2 bases short, with 12 bases between. The CDR3 is made up of 16 amino acids. Per the germline V gene, CDR1 is LGHNT and CDR2 is FRNRAP. The authors prepared the TCRbeta library with unique molecular identifiers. In TCRdb, the PCR reads were re-called with MiXCR into one record per CDR3 protein. Altogether approximately 130,000 distinct CDR3 sequences are present, more than 9.5% being singletons, with the ten largest covering 24%. This sample comprised PBMCs, mostly from graft donor cells, obtained 180 days after TCRalphabeta/CD19-depleted stem cell transplant. This TCR derives from a girl in the first two years of life who had a stem cell transplant for combined immunodeficiency, so the T cells may come from the graft donor. The chain combines TRBV12-5 with TRBJ2-3; D might be TRBD1 or TRBD2, each matching 6 bases. This chain's CDR3 is CASGLVQGGNTDTQYF. The CDR3 nucleotides read TGTGCTAGTGGTTTGGTACAGGGCGGGAACACAGATACGCAGTATTTT. Using reference TRBV12-5 and TRBJ2-3 for the parts outside the CDR3, the full variable domain is DARVTQTPRHKVTEMGQEVTMRCQPILGHNTVFWYRQTMMQGLELLAYFRNRAPLDDSGMPKDRFSAEMPDATLATLKIQPSEPRDSAVYFCASGLVQGGNTDTQYFGPGTRLTVL.